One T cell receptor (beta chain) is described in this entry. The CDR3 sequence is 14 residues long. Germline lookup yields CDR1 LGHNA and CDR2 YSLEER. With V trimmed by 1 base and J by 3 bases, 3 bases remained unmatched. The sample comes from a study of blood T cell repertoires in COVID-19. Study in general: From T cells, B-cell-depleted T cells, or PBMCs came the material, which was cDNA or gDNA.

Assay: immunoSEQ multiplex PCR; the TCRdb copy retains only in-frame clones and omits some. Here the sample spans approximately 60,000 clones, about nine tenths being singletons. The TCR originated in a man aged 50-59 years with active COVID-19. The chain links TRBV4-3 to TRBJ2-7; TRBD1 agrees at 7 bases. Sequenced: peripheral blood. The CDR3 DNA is TGCGCCAGCAGCCAAGGGGACAGCCACTACGAGCAGTACTTC. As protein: CASSQGDSHYEQYF.